This T cell receptor (beta chain) was found in a study of CD8+CD57+ T cells in acquired aplastic anemia. Study-wide findings and caveats: Patients and controls turned out to have 25 to 35 CD8+ CDR3 sequences in common.

Genomic DNA served as template for TCR beta VDJ and CDR3 profiling. From the reads, TCRdb called clonotypes with MiXCR, one entry per CDR3 protein. The top ten clones hold roughly 0.8% of a sample with under 500,000 distinct CDR3 sequences, under 40% of them seen once. Notes on this clonotype: The antigen is undetermined.

CD8+CD57+ cell expansion had been shown by flow cytometry in patients chosen for sequencing. None of the patients had been given any therapy when their blood was sampled. Sequencing was carried out using sorted CD4+, CD8+, or CD8+CD57+ T cells (not recorded which) from PBMCs. This TCR was recovered from a human donor with aplastic anemia.

The CDR3 loop reads CASRTAVAYNEQFF. CDR3 coding DNA: TGTGCCAGCAGGACAGCGGTAGCCTACAATGAGCAGTTCTTC. This chain connects TRBV6-1 to TRBJ2-1, with D possibly being TRBD1 or TRBD2 (5 bases each). Germline values: CDR1 MNHNS, CDR2 SASEGT. V was pared by 6 bases and J by 2 bases, with 11 bases between. The length of the CDR3 is 14 residues.